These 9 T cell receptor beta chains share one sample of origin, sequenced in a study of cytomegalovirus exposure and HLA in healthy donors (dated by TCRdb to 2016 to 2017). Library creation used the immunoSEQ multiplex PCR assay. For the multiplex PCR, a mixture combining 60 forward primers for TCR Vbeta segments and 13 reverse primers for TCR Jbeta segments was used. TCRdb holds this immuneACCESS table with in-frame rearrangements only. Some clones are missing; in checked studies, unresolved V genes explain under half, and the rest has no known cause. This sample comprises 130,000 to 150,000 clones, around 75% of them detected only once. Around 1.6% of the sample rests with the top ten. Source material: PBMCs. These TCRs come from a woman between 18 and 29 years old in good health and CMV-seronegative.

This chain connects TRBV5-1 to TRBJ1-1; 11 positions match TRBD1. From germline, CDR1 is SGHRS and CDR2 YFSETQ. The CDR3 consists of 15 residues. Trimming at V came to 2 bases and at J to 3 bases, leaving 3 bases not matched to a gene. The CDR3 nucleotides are TGCGCCAGCAGCTTAGGACAGGGGGCCCACACTGAAGCTTTCTTT. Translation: CASSLGQGAHTEAFF. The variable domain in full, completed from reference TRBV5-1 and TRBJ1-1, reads KAGVTQTPRYLIKTRGQQVTLSCSPISGHRSVSWYQQTPGQGLQFLFEYFSETQRNKGNFPGRFSGRQFSNSRSEMNVSTLELGDSALYLCASSLGQGAHTEAFFGQGTRLTVV.

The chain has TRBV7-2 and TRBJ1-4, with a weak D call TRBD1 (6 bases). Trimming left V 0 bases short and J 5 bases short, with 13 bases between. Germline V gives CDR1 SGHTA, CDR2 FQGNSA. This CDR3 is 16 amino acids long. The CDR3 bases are TGTGCCAGCAGCTTAGCGCGGGGGCCACGAAATGAAAAACTGTTTTTT. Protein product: CASSLARGPRNEKLFF.

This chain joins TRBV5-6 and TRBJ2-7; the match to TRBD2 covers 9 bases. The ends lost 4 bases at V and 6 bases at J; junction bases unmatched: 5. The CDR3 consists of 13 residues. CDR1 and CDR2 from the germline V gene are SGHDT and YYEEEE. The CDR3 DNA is TGTGCCAGCAGCATTAGCGGGAGTGTCGAGCAGTACGTC. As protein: CASSISGSVEQYV.

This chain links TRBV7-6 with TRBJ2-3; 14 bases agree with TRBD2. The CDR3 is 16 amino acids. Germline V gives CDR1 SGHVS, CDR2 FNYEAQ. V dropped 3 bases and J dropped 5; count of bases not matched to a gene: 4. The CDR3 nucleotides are TGTGCCAGCAGCTTGACTAGCGGGGGGGCCAGAGATACGCAGTATTTT. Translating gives CASSLTSGGARDTQYF.

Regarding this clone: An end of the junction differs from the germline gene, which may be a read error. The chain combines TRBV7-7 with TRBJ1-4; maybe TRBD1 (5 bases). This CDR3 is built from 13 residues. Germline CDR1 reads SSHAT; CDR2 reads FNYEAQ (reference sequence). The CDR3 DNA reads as TGTGCTAGCAGCTTACAGGAACACGAAAAACTGTTTTTT. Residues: CASSLQEHEKLFF.

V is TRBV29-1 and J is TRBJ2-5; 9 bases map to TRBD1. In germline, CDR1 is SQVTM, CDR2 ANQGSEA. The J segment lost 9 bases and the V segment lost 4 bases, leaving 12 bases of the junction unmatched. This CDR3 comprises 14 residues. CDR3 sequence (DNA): TGCAGCGTTGGATCCGTCCGGGACAGGGCGGCCCAGTACTTC. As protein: CSVGSVRDRAAQYF.

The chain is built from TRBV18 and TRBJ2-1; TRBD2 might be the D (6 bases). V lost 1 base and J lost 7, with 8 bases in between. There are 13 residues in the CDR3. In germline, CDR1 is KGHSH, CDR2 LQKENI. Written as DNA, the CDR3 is TGTGCCAGCTCACCACTAGCGGAAAATGAGCAGTTCTTC. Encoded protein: CASSPLAENEQFF. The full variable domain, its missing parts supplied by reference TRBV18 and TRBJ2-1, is NAGVMQNPRHLVRRRGQEARLRCSPMKGHSHVYWYRQLPEEGLKFMVYLQKENIIDESGMPKERFSAEFPKEGPSILRIQQVVRGDSAAYFCASSPLAENEQFFGPGTRLTVL.

The CDR3 sequence is CASSPYLNTEAFF. The CDR3 bases are TGTGCCAGCAGTCCCTACCTCAACACTGAAGCTTTCTTT. The chain recombines TRBV7-3 with TRBJ1-1; D is ambiguous. V lost 6 bases and J 2 bases, leaving 10 bases between the germline ends. CDR1 SGHTA and CDR2 FQGTGA come from the germline V gene. The CDR3 length is 13 residues.

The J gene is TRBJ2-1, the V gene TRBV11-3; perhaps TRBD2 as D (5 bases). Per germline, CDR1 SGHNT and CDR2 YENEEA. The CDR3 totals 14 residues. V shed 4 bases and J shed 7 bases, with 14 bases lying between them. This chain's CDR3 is CASSYGEIGNEQFF. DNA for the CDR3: TGTGCCAGCAGCTACGGGGAGATAGGGAATGAGCAGTTCTTC.